This TCR beta chain originates from a study of blood T cells in healthy people across ages. Then a second PCR, running about 6 to 12 cycles, was carried out with a sample-barcoded 5' primer and a J-beta primer mix. TCRdb fed the 5' RACE reads into MiXCR, producing one record per CDR3 protein. The sample shows about 1,500,000 distinct CDR3 sequences, approximately 38% of them seen only once. The germline gives CDR1 LNHNV, CDR2 YYDKDF (reference sequence). V lost 0 bases and J 4 bases, leaving 7 bases between the germline ends. CDR3 length: 14 amino acids. Sequenced: blood. The receptor comes from a woman aged 18-35 years in good health. This chain connects TRBV15 to TRBJ1-3; D is ambiguous. The CDR3 sequence is CATSREGGGNTIYF. CDR3 nucleotide sequence: TGTGCCACCAGCAGAGAGGGTGGCGGAAACACCATATATTTT. Complete variable domain (other parts from reference TRBV15 and TRBJ1-3): DAMVIQNPRYQVTQFGKPVTLSCSQTLNHNVMYWYQQKSSQAPKLLFHYYDKDFNNEADTPDNFQSRRPNTSFCFLDIRSPGLGDTAMYLCATSREGGGNTIYFGEGSWLTVV.